This T cell receptor (beta chain) was obtained from a study of identical twins. Each donor (without exception) was a healthy Caucasian. Template switching (which added a universal primer site) was used, and cDNA carried unique molecular identifiers. Each CDR3 protein is one row after TCRdb ran MiXCR on the 5' RACE reads. This table holds 500,000 to 700,000 distinct CDR3 sequences, roughly 6.6% found once. This clonotype occurred a few times. Germline CDR1 and CDR2: DFQATT and SNEGSKA (reference sequence). Trimming removed 6 bases at V and 0 bases at J, with 12 bases between. CDR3 length: 14 amino acids. The same specimen was also included in a second study, on yellow fever vaccine responses in identical twins. That work states: Reportedly, twins showed a vaccine T cell response that looked partly convergent and partly personalized.

The gene calls are TRBV20-1 and TRBJ2-4; a possible D gene is TRBD2 (6 bases). This sequence originates from a woman aged 18-29 years in good health. The sequenced material came from PBMCs. The CDR3 DNA sequence: TGCAGTGCGGAGGGGCCCAAAGCCAAAAACATTCAGTACTTC. Its translation is CSAEGPKAKNIQYF.